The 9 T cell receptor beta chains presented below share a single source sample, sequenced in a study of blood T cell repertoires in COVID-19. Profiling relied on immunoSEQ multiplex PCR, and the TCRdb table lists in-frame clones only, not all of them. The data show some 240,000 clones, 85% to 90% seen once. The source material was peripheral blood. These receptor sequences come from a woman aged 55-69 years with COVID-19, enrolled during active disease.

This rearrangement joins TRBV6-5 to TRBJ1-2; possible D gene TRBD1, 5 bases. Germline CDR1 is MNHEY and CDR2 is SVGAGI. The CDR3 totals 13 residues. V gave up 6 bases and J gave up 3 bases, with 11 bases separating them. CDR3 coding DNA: TGTGCCAGCAGCCGAACCAGGGACTATGGCTACACCTTC. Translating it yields CASSRTRDYGYTF.

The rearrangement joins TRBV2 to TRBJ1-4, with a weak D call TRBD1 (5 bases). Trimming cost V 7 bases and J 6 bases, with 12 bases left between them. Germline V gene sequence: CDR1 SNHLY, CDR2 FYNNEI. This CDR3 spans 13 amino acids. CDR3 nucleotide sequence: TGTGCCAGCAAGACACAGGTTTATGAAAAACTGTTTTTT. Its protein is CASKTQVYEKLFF.

The CDR3 spells CASSDRYEQYF. The CDR3 coding sequence is TGTGCCAGCAGTGACAGGTACGAGCAGTACTTC. The chain joins TRBV6-1 to TRBJ2-7, with D uncertain. Looked up from germline, CDR1 is MNHNS and CDR2 is SASEGT. The CDR3 has 11 residues. Trimming cost V 3 bases and J 4 bases, with 4 bases left between them.

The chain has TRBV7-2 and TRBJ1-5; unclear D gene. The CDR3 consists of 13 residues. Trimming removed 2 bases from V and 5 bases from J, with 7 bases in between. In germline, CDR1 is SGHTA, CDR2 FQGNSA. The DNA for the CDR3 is TGTGCCAGCAGCTTATACCGGGATCAGCCCCAGCATTTT. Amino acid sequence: CASSLYRDQPQHF.

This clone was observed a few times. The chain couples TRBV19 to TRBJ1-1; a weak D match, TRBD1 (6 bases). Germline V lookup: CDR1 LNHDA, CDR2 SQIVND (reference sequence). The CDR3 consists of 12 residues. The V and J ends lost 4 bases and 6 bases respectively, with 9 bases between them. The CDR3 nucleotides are TGTGCCAGTAGTAGGGGGGGCCCTGAAGCTTTCTTT. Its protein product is CASSRGGPEAFF.

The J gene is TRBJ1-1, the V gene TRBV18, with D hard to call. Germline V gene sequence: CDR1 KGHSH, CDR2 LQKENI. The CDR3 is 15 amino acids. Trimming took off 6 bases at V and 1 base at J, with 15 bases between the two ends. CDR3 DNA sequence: TGTGCCAGCTCCCGGGTGGGAGTCCAGAACACTGAAGCTTTCTTT. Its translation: CASSRVGVQNTEAFF.

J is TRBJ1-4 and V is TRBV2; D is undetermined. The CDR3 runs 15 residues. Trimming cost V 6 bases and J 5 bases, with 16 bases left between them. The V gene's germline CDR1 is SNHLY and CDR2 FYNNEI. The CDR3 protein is CASRSVRETNEKLFF. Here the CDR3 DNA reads TGTGCCAGCAGATCCGTAAGGGAGACCAATGAAAAACTGTTTTTT.

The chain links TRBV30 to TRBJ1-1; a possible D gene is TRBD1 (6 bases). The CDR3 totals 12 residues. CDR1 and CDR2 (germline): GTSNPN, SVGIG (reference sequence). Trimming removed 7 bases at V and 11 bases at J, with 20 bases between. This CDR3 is CAYPGHGAAAFF. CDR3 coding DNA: TGTGCCTACCCGGGACATGGGGCTGCGGCTTTCTTT.

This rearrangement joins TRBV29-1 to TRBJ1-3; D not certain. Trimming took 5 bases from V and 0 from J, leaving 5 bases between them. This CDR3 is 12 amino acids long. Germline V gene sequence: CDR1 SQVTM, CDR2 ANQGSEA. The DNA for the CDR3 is TGCAGCGTTACGGTCTCTGGAAACACCATATATTTT. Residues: CSVTVSGNTIYF.